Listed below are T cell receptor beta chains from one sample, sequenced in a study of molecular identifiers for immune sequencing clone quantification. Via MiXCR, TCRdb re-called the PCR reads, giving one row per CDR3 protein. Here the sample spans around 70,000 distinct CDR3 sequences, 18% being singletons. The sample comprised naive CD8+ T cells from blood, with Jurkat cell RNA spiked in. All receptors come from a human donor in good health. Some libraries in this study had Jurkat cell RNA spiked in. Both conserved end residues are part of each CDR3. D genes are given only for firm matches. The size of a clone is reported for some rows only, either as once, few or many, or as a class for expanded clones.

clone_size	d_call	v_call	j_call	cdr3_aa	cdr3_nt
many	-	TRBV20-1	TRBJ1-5	CSAEEFQPQHF	TGCAGTGCTGAGGAGTTTCAGCCCCAGCATTTT
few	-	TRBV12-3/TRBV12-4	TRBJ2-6	CASTLGSGANVLTF	TGTGCCAGCACCCTGGGCTCTGGGGCCAACGTCCTGACTTTC
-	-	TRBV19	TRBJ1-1	CASSIGPNTEAFF	TGTGCCAGTAGTATAGGGCCGAACACTGAAGCTTTCTTT
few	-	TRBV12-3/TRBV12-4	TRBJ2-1	CATSRGLNEQFF	TGTGCCACCAGCCGCGGGCTTAATGAGCAGTTCTTC
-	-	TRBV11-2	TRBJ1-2	CASSPIPGGAQGYTF	TGTGCCAGCAGCCCTATACCGGGGGGGGCGCAGGGCTACACCTTC
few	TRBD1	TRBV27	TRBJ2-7	CASISLGTGSYEQYF	TGTGCCAGCATCTCCCTCGGGACAGGGTCCTACGAGCAGTACTTC
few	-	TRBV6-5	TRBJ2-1	CASRRGGNEQFF	TGTGCCAGCAGGAGAGGAGGGAATGAGCAGTTCTTC
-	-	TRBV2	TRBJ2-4	CASRVRENTQYF	TGTGCCAGCAGGGTCCGGGAAAACACTCAGTACTTC
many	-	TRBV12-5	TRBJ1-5	CASGSSGYSNQPQHF	TGTGCTAGTGGTTCATCAGGGTATAGCAATCAGCCCCAGCATTTT
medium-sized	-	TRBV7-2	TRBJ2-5	CASSPNSGRGGETQYF	TGTGCCAGCAGCCCGAATAGCGGAAGGGGGGGCGAGACCCAGTACTTC
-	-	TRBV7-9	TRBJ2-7	CASSGRWSYEQYF	TGTGCCAGCAGCGGGAGATGGTCCTACGAGCAGTACTTC
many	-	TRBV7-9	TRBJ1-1	CASSLDGSPEAFF	TGTGCCAGCAGCTTAGACGGCAGTCCTGAAGCTTTCTTT
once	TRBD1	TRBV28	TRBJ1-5	CASRVGQGFRQPLHF	TGTGCCAGCAGAGTAGGACAGGGGTTTAGGCAGCCCCTGCATTTT
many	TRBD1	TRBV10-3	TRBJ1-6	CAISESGQEYNSPLHF	TGTGCCATCAGTGAGTCAGGACAGGAATATAATTCACCCCTCCACTTT
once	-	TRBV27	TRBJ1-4	CASSQWQGNEKLFF	TGTGCCAGCAGTCAGTGGCAGGGTAATGAAAAACTGTTTTTT
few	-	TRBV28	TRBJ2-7	CASSFPGYEQYF	TGTGCCAGCAGTTTTCCGGGGTACGAGCAGTACTTC
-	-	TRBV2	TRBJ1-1	CASGSWTGLNTEAFF	TGTGCCAGCGGATCCTGGACGGGTTTGAACACTGAAGCTTTCTTT
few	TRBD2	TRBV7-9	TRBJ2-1	CASSFQLAGAYNEQFF	TGTGCCAGCAGCTTCCAACTAGCGGGCGCCTACAATGAGCAGTTCTTC
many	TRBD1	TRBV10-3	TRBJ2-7	CAIRGTDTYEQYF	TGTGCCATCAGGGGGACAGACACCTACGAGCAGTACTTC
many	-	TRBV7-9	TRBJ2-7	CASSPLPYEQYF	TGTGCCAGCAGCCCACTACCTTACGAGCAGTACTTC
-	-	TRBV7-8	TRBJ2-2	CASSLPRIPNTGELFF	TGTGCCAGCAGCTTACCCAGGATCCCGAACACCGGGGAGCTGTTTTTT
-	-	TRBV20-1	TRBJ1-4	CSASSNALEKLFF	TGCAGTGCTAGTTCTAACGCATTGGAAAAACTGTTTTTT
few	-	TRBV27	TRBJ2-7	CASSLGSLYEQYF	TGTGCCAGCAGTTTGGGCTCCTTGTACGAGCAGTACTTC
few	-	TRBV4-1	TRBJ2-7	CASSQSLALEQYF	TGCGCCAGCAGCCAATCCCTAGCGCTCGAGCAGTACTTC
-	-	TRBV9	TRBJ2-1	CASSVVAEPYNEQFF	TGTGCCAGCAGCGTAGTAGCGGAGCCTTACAATGAGCAGTTCTTC
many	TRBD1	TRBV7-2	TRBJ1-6	CASSLANRGRSPLHF	TGTGCCAGCAGCTTAGCGAACAGGGGTCGTTCACCCCTCCACTTT
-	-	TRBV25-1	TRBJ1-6	CASSDRRDFNSPLHF	TGTGCCAGCAGTGATCGCCGGGATTTTAATTCACCCCTCCACTTT
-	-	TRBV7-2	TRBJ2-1	CASSLYLGYNEQFF	TGTGCCAGCAGCTTATATTTAGGATACAATGAGCAGTTCTTC
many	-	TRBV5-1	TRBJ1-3	CASSSGDSGNTIYF	TGCGCCAGCAGCTCAGGGGATTCTGGAAACACCATATATTTT
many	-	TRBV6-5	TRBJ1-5	CASSSAGNQPQHF	TGTGCCAGCAGTTCAGCAGGGAATCAGCCCCAGCATTTT
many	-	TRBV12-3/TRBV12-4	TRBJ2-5	CASSPPMVETQYF	TGTGCCAGCAGTCCCCCAATGGTGGAGACCCAGTACTTC
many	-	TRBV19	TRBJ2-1	CATKLTLGYNEQFF	TGTGCCACCAAACTTACACTTGGCTACAATGAGCAGTTCTTC
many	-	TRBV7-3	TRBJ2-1	CASSSGLNNEQFF	TGTGCCAGCAGCTCGGGACTTAACAATGAGCAGTTCTTC
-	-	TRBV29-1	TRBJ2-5	CGVDQQETQYF	TGCGGCGTTGACCAACAAGAGACCCAATACTTC
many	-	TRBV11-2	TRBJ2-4	CASSFNGRGNIQYF	TGTGCCAGCAGCTTTAATGGGCGAGGTAACATTCAGTACTTC
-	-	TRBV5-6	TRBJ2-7	CASSLMGVHEQYF	TGTGCCAGCAGCTTGATGGGGGTCCACGAGCAGTACTTC
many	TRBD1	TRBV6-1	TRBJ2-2	CASSVPGQGARYTGELFF	TGTGCCAGCAGCGTCCCGGGACAGGGGGCGAGGTACACCGGGGAGCTGTTTTTT
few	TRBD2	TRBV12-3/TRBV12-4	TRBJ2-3	CASTLKAGVADTQYF	TGTGCCAGCACCCTCAAAGCGGGAGTAGCAGATACGCAGTATTTT
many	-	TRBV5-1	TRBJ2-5	CASSPTTGLSETQYF	TGCGCCAGCAGCCCGACTACGGGACTCTCGGAGACCCAGTACTTC
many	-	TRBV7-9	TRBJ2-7	CASSIDGTEQYF	TGTGCCAGCAGCATAGACGGGACCGAGCAGTACTTC
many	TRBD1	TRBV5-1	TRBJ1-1	CASSSSEGAGTEAFF	TGCGCCAGCAGCTCGAGTGAGGGGGCAGGAACTGAAGCTTTCTTT
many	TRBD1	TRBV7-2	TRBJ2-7	CASSQLPGGVVEEQYF	TGTGCCAGCAGCCAACTCCCAGGGGGCGTGGTGGAAGAGCAGTACTTC
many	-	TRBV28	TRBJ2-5	CASSLRGPARAQYF	TGTGCCAGCAGTTTACGAGGGCCAGCCAGGGCCCAGTACTTC
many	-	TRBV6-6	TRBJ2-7	CASSLPSYEQYF	TGTGCCAGCAGTCTCCCATCCTACGAGCAGTACTTC
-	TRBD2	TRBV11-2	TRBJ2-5	CAGSALAANQETQDF	TGTGCCGGCAGCGCACTAGCGGCCAACCAAGAGACCCAGGACTTC
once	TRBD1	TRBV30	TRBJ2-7	CACRRDRAYEQYF	TGTGCCTGCCGCCGGGACAGGGCCTACGAGCAGTACTTC
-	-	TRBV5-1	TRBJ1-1	CASSNLGTEAFF	TGCGCCAGCAGCAATTTGGGGACTGAAGCTTTCTTT
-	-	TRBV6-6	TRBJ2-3	CATTTGGESNTQYF	TGTGCTACCACAACAGGGGGGGAGTCAAATACGCAGTATTTT
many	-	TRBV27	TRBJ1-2	CASSAGQNYGYTF	TGTGCCAGCAGTGCCGGACAGAACTATGGCTACACCTTC
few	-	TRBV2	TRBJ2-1	CASSDPPWGLNNEQFF	TGTGCCAGCAGTGACCCCCCCTGGGGACTGAACAATGAGCAGTTCTTC
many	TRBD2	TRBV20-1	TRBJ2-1	CSATWGGYNEQFF	TGCAGTGCAACCTGGGGGGGGTACAATGAGCAGTTCTTC